This is a list of T cell receptor beta chains from one sample in a study of blood T cell repertoires in COVID-19. The data were produced by immunoSEQ multiplex PCR, yet TCRdb's version contains in-frame clones alone and is incomplete. The sample has around 310,000 clones, nearly 90% seen once; the top ten hold about 1%. Input material: peripheral blood. The receptors were sampled from a woman aged 40 to 50 with COVID-19, enrolled during active disease. CDR3s include the opening cysteine and the closing phenylalanine or tryptophan. D genes are given only for firm matches. For some rows the clone size is stated as once, few or many, or as a class when expanded; others skip it.

abundance	d_gene	v_gene	j_gene	CDR3nt	CDR3aa
NA	TRBD1	TRBV5-1	TRBJ1-4	TGCGCCAGCAGCCGGGGGACAGGGGGCGAGGAAAAACTGTTTTTT	CASSRGTGGEEKLFF
NA	TRBD1	TRBV7-2	TRBJ1-2	TGTGCCAGCAGCTTATGGGACAGCTCTAACTATGGCTACACCTTC	CASSLWDSSNYGYTF
NA	NA	TRBV6-6	TRBJ2-1	TGTGCCAGCACTACGTACAATGAGCAGTTCTTC	CASTTYNEQFF
NA	NA	TRBV5-4	TRBJ2-3	TGTGCCAGCAGCTTAGCGGCTAGCACAGATACGCAGTATTTT	CASSLAASTDTQYF
once	TRBD1	TRBV4-1	TRBJ1-2	TGCGCCAGCAGTTTATCGGACAGGGGGCTCGGCTACACCTTC	CASSLSDRGLGYTF
NA	NA	TRBV28	TRBJ1-2	TGTGCCAGCAGCCGCGGGGGGGAAGTTCAGGGCTACACCTTC	CASSRGGEVQGYTF
few	TRBD1	TRBV2	TRBJ1-2	TGTGCCAGCAGTGCGACAGGGGGATTAAACTATGGCTACACCTTC	CASSATGGLNYGYTF
NA	NA	TRBV6-5	TRBJ2-5	TGTGCCAGCAGTTACTCGATCGGCAGGGCAGAGACCCAGTACTTC	CASSYSIGRAETQYF
NA	NA	TRBV7-3	TRBJ2-1	TGTGCCAGCAGCTTAATGGGGGGGCCCTACAATGAGCAGTTCTTC	CASSLMGGPYNEQFF
NA	TRBD1	TRBV28	TRBJ1-6	TGTGCCAGTCAGACAGGGAAGCTCTATAATTCACCCCTCCACTTT	CASQTGKLYNSPLHF
NA	NA	TRBV10-3	TRBJ1-2	TGTGCCATCAGTGAGTCTACGCCCGGGGGAGGCTACACCTTC	CAISESTPGGGYTF
once	NA	TRBV5-8	TRBJ1-5	TGTGCCAGCAGCTCGGAGCTGGGGCCTAGCAATCAGCCCCAGCATTTT	CASSSELGPSNQPQHF
few	TRBD1	TRBV4-3	TRBJ2-7	TGCGCCAGCAGCCAAGGGGCTCTAGGACGGGACAGAGCCTACGAGCAGTACTTC	CASSQGALGRDRAYEQYF
NA	NA	TRBV24-1	TRBJ2-2	TGTGCCGCCGGGACATCCAACACCGGGGAGCTGTTTTTT	CAAGTSNTGELFF
NA	TRBD1	TRBV24-1	TRBJ1-1	TGTGCCACCAGGCCAGGGGGGAACACTGAAGCTTTCTTT	CATRPGGNTEAFF
NA	TRBD2	TRBV6-2/TRBV6-3	TRBJ2-1	TGTGCCAGCAGCCCGGGACTAGCGGGGGTAGGAGAGCAGTTCTTC	CASSPGLAGVGEQFF
NA	NA	TRBV6-1	TRBJ2-5	TGTGCCAGCAAGGTTGCCAGGGTCCAAGAGACCCAGTACTTC	CASKVARVQETQYF
NA	NA	TRBV19	TRBJ1-4	TGTGCCAGTAGTACGCGAGGGGAAAAACTGTTTTTT	CASSTRGEKLFF
NA	NA	TRBV6-1	TRBJ2-2	TGTGCCAGCAGTGTCAACCCCCACACGAACACCGGGGAGCTGTTTTTT	CASSVNPHTNTGELFF
NA	TRBD1	TRBV3-1/TRBV3-2	TRBJ1-1	TGTGCCAGCAGCCAGACAGGGAACTTGAACACTGAAGCTTTCTTT	CASSQTGNLNTEAFF
NA	NA	TRBV19	TRBJ1-5	TGTGCCAGTAGTATAGCGGCAGGGGCTGGAGGACAGCCCCAGCATTTT	CASSIAAGAGGQPQHF
few	TRBD1	TRBV27	TRBJ1-5	TGTGCCAGCAGTTTATTGTCGGGACAGGGGGCATTTCAGCCCCAGCATTTT	CASSLLSGQGAFQPQHF
NA	NA	TRBV4-3	TRBJ2-7	TGCGCCAGCAGTAGAGACAGCACCCTCTCCTACGAGCAGTACTTC	CASSRDSTLSYEQYF
NA	NA	TRBV6-5	TRBJ1-1	TGTGCCAGCCACGGGAGCGCTGAAGCTTTCTTT	CASHGSAEAFF
NA	TRBD2	TRBV7-2	TRBJ2-7	TGTGCCAGCAGCCCCGGACTAGCGGACTACGAGCAGTACTTC	CASSPGLADYEQYF
NA	TRBD1	TRBV28	TRBJ1-5	TGTGCCAGCAGGGGGACAGGGTTTCAGCCCCAGCATTTT	CASRGTGFQPQHF
once	NA	TRBV11-2	TRBJ1-4	TGTGCCAGCAGCTTGAGTGTCGGTGAAAAACTGTTTTTT	CASSLSVGEKLFF
NA	NA	TRBV7-2	TRBJ1-6	TGTGCCAGCAGCTTAGAAACCCAGGGGAATTCACCCCCCCACTTT	CASSLETQGNSPPHF
once	TRBD2	TRBV7-9	TRBJ2-5	TGTGCCAGCAGCTTTAGCGGGGGGACGGAGACCCAGTACTTC	CASSFSGGTETQYF
NA	NA	TRBV5-1	TRBJ1-1	TGCGCCAGCAGCCCAAGTGGGAGGGAGCACACTGAAGCTTTCTTT	CASSPSGREHTEAFF
NA	NA	TRBV7-9	TRBJ1-4	TGTGCCAGCAGCCCCTGGGCGACAGTTGAAAAACTGTTTTTT	CASSPWATVEKLFF
once	TRBD2	TRBV28	TRBJ2-4	TGTGCCAGCAGTCAGACTAGCGGGGTACTGGGGACGTACTTC	CASSQTSGVLGTYF
NA	NA	TRBV5-4	TRBJ2-2	TGTGCCAGCAGCTTGGCCGATCAGGGCACCGGGGAGCTGTTTTTT	CASSLADQGTGELFF
NA	NA	TRBV4-1	TRBJ2-1	TGCGCCAGCAGTCCGTGGACATCGATCCAGTTCTTC	CASSPWTSIQFF